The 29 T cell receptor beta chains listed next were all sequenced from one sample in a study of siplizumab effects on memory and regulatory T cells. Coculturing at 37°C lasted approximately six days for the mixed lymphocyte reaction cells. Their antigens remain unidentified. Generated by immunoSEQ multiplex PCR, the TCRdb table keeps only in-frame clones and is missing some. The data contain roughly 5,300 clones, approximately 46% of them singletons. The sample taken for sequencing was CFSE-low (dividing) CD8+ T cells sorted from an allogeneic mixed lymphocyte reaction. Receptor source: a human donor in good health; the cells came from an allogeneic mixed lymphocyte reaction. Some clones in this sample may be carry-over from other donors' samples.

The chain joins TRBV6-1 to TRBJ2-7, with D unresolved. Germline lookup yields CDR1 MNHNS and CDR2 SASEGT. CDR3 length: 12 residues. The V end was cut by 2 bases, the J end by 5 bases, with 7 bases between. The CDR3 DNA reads TGTGCCAGCAGTGAATTGGGCGACGAGCAGTACTTC. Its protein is CASSELGDEQYF.

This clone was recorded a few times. CDR3 region: CASSPRTSGRAWETQYF. CDR3 nucleotides: TGTGCCAGCAGCCCGCGGACTAGCGGGAGGGCCTGGGAGACCCAGTACTTC. The chain joins TRBV11-2 to TRBJ2-5; TRBD2 aligns across 15 bases. V gave up 5 bases and J gave up 5 bases; unmatched junction bases: 9. This CDR3 spans 17 amino acids. Germline V gives CDR1 SGHAT, CDR2 FQNNGV.

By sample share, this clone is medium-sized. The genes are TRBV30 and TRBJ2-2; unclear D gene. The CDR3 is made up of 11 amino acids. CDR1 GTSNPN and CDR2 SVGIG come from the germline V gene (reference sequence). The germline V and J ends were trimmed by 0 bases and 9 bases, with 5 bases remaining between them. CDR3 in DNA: TGTGCCTGGAGTGTATCTTGGGAGCTGTTTTTT. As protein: CAWSVSWELFF.

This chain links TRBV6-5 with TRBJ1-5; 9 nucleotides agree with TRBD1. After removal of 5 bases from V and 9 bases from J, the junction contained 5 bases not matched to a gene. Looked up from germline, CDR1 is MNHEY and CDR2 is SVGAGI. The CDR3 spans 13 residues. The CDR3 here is CASSQGQGPPQHF. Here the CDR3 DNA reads TGTGCCAGCAGTCAGGGACAGGGTCCGCCCCAGCATTTT.

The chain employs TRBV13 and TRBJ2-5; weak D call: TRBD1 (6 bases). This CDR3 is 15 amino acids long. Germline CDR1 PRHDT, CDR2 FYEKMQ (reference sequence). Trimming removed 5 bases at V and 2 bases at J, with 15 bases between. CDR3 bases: TGTGCCAGCAGCGCCACAGGGAGCTCTCAAGAGACCCAGTACTTC. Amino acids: CASSATGSSQETQYF.

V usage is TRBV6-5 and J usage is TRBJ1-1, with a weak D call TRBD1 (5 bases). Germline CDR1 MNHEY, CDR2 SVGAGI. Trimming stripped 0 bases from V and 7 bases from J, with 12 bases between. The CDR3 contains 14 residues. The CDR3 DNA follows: TGTGCCAGCAGTTACTCGAATTGGGGGAGTGAAGCTTTCTTT. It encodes CASSYSNWGSEAFF.

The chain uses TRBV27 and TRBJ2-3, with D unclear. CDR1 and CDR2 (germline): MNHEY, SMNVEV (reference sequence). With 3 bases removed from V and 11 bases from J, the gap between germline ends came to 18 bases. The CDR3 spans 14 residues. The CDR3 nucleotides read TGTGCCAGCAGTTTCGGTCTCCTTGGGGTCGGGCAGTATTTT. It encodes CASSFGLLGVGQYF.

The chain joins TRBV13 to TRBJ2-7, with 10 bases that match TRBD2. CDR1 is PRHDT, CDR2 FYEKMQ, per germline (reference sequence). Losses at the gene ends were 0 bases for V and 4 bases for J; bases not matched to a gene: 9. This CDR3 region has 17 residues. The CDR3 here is CASSLGRRAGGNYEQYF. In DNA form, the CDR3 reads TGTGCCAGCAGCTTAGGCCGACGAGCGGGAGGGAATTACGAGCAGTACTTC.

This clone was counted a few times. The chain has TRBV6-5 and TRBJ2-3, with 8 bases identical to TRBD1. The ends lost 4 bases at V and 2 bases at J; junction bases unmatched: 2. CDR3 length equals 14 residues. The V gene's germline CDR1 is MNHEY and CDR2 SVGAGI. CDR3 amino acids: CASSLTGATDTQYF. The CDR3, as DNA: TGTGCCAGCAGTTTGACAGGGGCCACAGATACGCAGTATTTT.

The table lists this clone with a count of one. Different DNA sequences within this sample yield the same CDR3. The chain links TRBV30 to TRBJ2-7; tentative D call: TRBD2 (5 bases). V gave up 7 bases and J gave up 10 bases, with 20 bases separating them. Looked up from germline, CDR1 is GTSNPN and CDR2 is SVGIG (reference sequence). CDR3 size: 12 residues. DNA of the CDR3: TGTGCCTACCGGGAACTCGAGGGCGTACAGTACTTC. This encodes CAYRELEGVQYF.

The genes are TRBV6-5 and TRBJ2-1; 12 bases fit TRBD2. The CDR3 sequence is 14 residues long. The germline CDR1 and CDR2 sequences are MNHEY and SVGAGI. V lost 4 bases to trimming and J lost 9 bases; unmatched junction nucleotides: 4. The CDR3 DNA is TGTGCCAGCAGTTCTGGGACTAGCGGGTTTGAGCAGTTCTTC. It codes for CASSSGTSGFEQFF.

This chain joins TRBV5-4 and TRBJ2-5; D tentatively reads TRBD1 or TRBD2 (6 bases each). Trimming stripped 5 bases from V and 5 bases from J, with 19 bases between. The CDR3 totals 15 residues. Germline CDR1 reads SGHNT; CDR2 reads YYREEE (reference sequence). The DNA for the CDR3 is TGTGCCAGCAGGGTACAAGGGGGGAGCGGGGAGACCCAGTACTTC. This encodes CASRVQGGSGETQYF.

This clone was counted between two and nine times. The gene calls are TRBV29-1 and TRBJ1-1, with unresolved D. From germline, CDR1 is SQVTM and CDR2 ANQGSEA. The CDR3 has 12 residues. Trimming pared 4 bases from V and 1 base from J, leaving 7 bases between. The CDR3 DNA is TGCAGCGTTGTATCGGGGAACACTGAAGCTTTCTTT. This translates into CSVVSGNTEAFF.

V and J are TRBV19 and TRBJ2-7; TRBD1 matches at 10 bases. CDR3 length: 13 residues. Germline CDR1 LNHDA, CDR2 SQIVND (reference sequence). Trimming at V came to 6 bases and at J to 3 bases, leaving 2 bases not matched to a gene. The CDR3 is CASSWDRGYEQYF. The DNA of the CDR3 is TGTGCCAGTAGCTGGGACAGGGGCTACGAGCAGTACTTC.

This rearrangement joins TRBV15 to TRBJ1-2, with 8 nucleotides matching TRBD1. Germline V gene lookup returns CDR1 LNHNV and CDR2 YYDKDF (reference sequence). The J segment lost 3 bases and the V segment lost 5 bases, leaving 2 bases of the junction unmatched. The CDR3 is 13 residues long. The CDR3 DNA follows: TGTGCCACCAGCCAGGACAGGGACTATGGCTACACCTTC. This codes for CATSQDRDYGYTF.

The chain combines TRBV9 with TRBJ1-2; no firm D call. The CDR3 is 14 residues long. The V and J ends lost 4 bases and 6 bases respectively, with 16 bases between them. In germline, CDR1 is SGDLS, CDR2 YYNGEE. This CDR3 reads CASSTDFPNDGYTF. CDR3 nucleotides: TGTGCCAGCAGCACAGACTTCCCCAACGATGGCTACACCTTC.

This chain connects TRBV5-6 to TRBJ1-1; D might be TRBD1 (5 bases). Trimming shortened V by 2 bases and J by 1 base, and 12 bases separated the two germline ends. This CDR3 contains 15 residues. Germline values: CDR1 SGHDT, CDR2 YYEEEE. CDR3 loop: CASSFSRDSNTEAFF. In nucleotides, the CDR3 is TGTGCCAGCAGCTTTAGCAGGGACTCGAACACTGAAGCTTTCTTT.

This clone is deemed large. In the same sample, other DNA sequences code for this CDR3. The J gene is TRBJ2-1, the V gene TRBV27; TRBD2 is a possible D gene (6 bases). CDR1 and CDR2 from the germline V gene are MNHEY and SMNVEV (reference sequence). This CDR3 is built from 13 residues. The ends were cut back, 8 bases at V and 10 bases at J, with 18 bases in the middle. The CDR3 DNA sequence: TGTGCCAGCTGGACTGGGGGGTGGGGGGAGCAGTTCTTC. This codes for CASWTGGWGEQFF.

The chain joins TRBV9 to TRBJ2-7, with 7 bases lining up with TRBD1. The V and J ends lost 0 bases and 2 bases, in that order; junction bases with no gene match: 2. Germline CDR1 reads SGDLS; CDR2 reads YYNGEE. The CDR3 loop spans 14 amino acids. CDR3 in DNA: TGTGCCAGCAGCGTAGACGGGACAGCCTACGAGCAGTACTTC. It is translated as CASSVDGTAYEQYF. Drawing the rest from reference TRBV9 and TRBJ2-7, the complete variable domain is DSGVTQTPKHLITATGQRVTLRCSPRSGDLSVYWYQQSLDQGLQFLIQYYNGEERAKGNILERFSAQQFPDLHSELNLSSLELGDSALYFCASSVDGTAYEQYFGPGTRLTVT.

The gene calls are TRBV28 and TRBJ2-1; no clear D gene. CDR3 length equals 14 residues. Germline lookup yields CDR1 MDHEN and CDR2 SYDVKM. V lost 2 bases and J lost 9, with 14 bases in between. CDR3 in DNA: TGTGCCAGCAGTTTAGCCCCCCCGACACCTGAGCAGTTCTTC. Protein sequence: CASSLAPPTPEQFF.

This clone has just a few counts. The CDR3 is CASSQIRGAETQYF. CDR3 in DNA: TGTGCCAGCAGTCAAATCAGGGGTGCGGAGACCCAGTACTTC. The genes are TRBV27 and TRBJ2-5; tentatively, D is TRBD1 (6 bases). Germline V gives CDR1 MNHEY, CDR2 SMNVEV (reference sequence). CDR3 length: 14 residues. Trimming took 5 bases from V and 5 from J, leaving 15 bases between them.

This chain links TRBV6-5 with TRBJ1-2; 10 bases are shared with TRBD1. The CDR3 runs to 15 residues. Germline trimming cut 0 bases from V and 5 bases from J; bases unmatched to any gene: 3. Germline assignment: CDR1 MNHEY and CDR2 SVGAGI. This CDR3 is CASSYSAGQGYGYTF. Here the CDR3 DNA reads TGTGCCAGCAGTTACTCCGCGGGACAGGGGTATGGCTACACCTTC.

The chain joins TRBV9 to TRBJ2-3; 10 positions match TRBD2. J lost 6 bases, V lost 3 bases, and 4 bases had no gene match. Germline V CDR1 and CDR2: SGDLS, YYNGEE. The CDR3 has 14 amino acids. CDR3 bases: TGTGCCAGCAGCGAGCTAGCGGGAGACGATACGCAGTATTTT. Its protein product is CASSELAGDDTQYF.

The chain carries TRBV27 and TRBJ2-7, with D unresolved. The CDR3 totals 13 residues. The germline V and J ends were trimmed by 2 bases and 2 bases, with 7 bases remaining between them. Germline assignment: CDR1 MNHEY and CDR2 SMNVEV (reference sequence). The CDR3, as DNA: TGTGCCAGCAGTTTACGCAGCCCCTACGAGCAGTACTTC. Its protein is CASSLRSPYEQYF.

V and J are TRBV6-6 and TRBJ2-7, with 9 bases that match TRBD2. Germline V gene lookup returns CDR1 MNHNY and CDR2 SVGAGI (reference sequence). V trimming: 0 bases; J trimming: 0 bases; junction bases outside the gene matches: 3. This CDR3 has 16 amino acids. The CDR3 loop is CASSYSWTSASYEQYF. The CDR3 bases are TGTGCCAGCAGTTACTCTTGGACTAGCGCCTCCTACGAGCAGTACTTC.

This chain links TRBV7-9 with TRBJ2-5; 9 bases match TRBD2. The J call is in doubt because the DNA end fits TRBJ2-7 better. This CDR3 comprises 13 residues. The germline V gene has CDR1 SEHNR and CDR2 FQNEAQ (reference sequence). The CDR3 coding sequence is TGTGCCAGCAGCTCGGGACTAGCCCGCGAGCAGTACTTC. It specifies CASSSGLAREQYF.

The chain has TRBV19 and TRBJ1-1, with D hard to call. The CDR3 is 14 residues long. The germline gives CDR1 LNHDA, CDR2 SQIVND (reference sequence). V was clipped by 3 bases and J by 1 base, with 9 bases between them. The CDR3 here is CASSIWTGNTEAFF. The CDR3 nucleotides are TGTGCCAGTAGTATCTGGACCGGGAACACTGAAGCTTTCTTT.

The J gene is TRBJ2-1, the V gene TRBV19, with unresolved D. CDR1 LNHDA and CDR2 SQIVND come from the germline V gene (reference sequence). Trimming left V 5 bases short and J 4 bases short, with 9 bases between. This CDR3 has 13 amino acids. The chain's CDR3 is CASSLSVYNEQFF. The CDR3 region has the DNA TGTGCCAGTAGTCTTTCGGTATACAATGAGCAGTTCTTC.

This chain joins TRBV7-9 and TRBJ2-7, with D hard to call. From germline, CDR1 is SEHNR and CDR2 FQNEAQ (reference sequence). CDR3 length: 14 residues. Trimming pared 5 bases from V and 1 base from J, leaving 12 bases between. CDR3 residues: CASSRFDMSYEQYF. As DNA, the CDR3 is TGTGCCAGCAGCCGTTTTGACATGTCCTACGAGCAGTACTTC.